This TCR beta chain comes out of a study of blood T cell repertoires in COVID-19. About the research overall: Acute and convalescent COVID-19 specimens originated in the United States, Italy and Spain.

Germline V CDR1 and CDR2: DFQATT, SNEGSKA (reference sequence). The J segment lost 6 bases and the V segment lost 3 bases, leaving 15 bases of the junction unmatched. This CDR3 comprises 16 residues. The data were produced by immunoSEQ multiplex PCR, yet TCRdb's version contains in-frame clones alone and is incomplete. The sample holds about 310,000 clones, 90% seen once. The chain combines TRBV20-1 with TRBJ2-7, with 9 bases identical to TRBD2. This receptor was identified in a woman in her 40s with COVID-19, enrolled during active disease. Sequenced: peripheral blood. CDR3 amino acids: CSASHAAGGLGGEQYF. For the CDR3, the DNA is TGCAGTGCTAGTCACGCAGCGGGAGGACTGGGCGGCGAGCAGTACTTC.